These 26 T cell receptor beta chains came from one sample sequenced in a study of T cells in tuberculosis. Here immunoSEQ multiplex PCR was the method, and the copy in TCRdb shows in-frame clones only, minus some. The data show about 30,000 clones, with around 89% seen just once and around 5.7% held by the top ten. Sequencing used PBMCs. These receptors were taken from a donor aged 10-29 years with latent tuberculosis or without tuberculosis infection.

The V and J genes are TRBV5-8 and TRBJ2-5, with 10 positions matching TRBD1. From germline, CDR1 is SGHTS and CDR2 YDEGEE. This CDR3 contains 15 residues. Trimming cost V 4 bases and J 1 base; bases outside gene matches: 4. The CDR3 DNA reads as TGTGCCAGCAGCCCCCGGACAGGGGGCCAAGAGACCCAGTACTTC. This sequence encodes CASSPRTGGQETQYF.

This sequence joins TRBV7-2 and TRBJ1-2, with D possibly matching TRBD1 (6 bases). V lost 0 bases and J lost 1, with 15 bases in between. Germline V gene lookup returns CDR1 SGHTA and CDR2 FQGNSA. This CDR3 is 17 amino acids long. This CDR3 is CASSLAAYNRDNYGYTF. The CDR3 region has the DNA TGTGCCAGCAGCTTAGCGGCCTACAACAGGGATAACTATGGCTACACCTTC.

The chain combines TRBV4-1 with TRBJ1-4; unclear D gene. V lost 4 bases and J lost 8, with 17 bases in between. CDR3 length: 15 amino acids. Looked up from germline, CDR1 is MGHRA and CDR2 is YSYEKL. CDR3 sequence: CASSPLSGVREKLFF. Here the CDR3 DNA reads TGCGCCAGCAGCCCATTAAGCGGGGTTCGGGAAAAACTGTTTTTT.

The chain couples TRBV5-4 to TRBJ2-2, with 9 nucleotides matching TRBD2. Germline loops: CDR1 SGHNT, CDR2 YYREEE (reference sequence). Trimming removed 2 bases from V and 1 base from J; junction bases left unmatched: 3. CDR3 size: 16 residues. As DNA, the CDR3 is TGTGCCAGCAGCTTTGGCGGGGGGGTGAACACCGGGGAGCTGTTTTTT. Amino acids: CASSFGGGVNTGELFF.

CDR3 bases: TGTGCCATCAGTGAGTCCCCTGGACTGCCTGAGCAGTACTTC. As protein: CAISESPGLPEQYF. V and J are TRBV10-3 and TRBJ2-7; possible D gene TRBD2, 5 bases. Trimming took 0 bases from V and 7 from J, leaving 13 bases between them. This CDR3 region has 14 residues. Per the germline V gene, CDR1 is ENHRY and CDR2 is SYGVKD.

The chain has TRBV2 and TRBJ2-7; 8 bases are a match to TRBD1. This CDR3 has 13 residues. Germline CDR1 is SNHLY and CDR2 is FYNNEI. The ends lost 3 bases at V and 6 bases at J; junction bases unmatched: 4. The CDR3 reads CASSEAGGSEQYF. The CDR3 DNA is TGTGCCAGCAGTGAGGCAGGGGGCAGCGAGCAGTACTTC. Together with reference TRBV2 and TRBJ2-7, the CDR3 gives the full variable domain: EPEVTQTPSHQVTQMGQEVILRCVPISNHLYFYWYRQILGQKVEFLVSFYNNEISEKSEIFDDQFSVERPDGSNFTLKIRSTKLEDSAMYFCASSEAGGSEQYFGPGTRLTVT.

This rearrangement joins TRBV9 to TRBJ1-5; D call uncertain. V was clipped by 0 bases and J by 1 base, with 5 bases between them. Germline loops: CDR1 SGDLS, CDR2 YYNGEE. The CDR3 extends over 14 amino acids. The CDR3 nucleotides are TGTGCCAGCAGCGTAGACGGGAGCAATCAGCCCCAGCATTTT. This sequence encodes CASSVDGSNQPQHF.

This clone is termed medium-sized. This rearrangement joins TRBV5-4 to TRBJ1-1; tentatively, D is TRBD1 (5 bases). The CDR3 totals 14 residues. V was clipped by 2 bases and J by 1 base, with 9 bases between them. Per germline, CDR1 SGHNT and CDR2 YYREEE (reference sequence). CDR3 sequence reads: CASSFSGSNTEAFF. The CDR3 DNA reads TGTGCCAGCAGCTTCTCAGGGTCGAACACTGAAGCTTTCTTT.

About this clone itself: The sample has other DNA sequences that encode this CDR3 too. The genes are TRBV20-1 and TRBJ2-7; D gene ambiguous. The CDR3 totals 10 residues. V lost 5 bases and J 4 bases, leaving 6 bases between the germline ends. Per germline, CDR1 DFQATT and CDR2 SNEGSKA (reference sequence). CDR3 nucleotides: TGCAGTGCTGGCCAATACGAGCAGTACTTC. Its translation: CSAGQYEQYF.

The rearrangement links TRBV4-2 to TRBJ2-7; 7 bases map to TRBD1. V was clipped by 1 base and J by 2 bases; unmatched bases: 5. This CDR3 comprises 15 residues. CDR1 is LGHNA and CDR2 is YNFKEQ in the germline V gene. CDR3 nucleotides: TGTGCCAGCAGCCAAGGAGAGGGGGCTGCCTACGAGCAGTACTTC. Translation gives CASSQGEGAAYEQYF.

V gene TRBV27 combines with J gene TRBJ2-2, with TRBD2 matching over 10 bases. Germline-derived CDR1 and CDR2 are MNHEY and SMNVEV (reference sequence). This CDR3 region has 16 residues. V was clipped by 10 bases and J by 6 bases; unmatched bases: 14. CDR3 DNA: TGTGCCACCACAAGCGGGGGGGCAGGGAGATCCGGGGAGCTGTTTTTT. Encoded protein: CATTSGGAGRSGELFF.

DNA of the CDR3: TGTGCCAGCAGTTTCGGGACTGAATCCTACGAGCAGTACTTC. Translating gives CASSFGTESYEQYF. This chain joins TRBV6-6 and TRBJ2-7, with D possibly TRBD2 on 6 matching bases. Germline CDR1 MNHNY, CDR2 SVGAGI (reference sequence). The CDR3 sequence is 14 residues long. The V and J ends lost 4 bases and 1 base respectively, with 11 bases between them.

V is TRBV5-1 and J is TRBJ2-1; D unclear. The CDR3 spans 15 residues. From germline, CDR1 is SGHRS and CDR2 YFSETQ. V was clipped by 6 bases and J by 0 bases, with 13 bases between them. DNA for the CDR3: TGCGCCAGCATCCCGACTGGAAGCTCCTACAATGAGCAGTTCTTC. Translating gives CASIPTGSSYNEQFF.

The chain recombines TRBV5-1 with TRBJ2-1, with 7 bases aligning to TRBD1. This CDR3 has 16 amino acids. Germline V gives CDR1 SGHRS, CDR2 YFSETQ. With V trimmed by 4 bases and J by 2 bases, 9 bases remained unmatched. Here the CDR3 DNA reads TGCGCCAGCAGCCCCCGGACAGGCGGCCCCTACAATGAGCAGTTCTTC. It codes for CASSPRTGGPYNEQFF.

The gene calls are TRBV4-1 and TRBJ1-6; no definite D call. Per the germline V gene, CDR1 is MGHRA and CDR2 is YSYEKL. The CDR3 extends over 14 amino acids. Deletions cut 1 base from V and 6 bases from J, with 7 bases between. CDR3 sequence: CASSQARFNSPLHF. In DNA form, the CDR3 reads TGCGCCAGCAGCCAAGCGCGGTTTAATTCACCCCTCCACTTT.

The DNA of the CDR3 is TGTGCCAGCCAACGGGGACAGAAATCAAACACCATATATTTT. The encoded protein is CASQRGQKSNTIYF. V is TRBV28 and J is TRBJ1-3, with 7 bases that match TRBD1. The CDR3 covers 14 residues. The germline gives CDR1 MDHEN, CDR2 SYDVKM. The V and J ends lost 8 bases and 6 bases, in that order; junction bases with no gene match: 10.

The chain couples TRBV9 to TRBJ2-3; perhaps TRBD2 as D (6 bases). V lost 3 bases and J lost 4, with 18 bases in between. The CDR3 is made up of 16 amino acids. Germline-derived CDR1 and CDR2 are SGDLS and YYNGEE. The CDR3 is CASSETSTSIPDTQYF. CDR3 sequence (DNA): TGTGCCAGCAGCGAGACCTCTACTAGCATCCCAGATACGCAGTATTTT.

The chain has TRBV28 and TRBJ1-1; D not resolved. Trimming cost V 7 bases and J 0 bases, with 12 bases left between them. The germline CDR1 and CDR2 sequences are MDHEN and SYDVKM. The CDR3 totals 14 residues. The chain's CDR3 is CASTREYLNTEAFF. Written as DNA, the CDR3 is TGTGCCAGCACGAGGGAGTATCTGAACACTGAAGCTTTCTTT.

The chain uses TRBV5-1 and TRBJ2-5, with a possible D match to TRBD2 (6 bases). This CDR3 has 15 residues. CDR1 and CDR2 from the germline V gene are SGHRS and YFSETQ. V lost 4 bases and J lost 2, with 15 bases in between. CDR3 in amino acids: CASSRSLADQETQYF. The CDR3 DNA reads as TGCGCCAGCAGCCGGTCGTTAGCGGATCAAGAGACCCAGTACTTC. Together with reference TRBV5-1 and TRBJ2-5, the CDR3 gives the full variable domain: KAGVTQTPRYLIKTRGQQVTLSCSPISGHRSVSWYQQTPGQGLQFLFEYFSETQRNKGNFPGRFSGRQFSNSRSEMNVSTLELGDSALYLCASSRSLADQETQYFGPGTRLLVL.

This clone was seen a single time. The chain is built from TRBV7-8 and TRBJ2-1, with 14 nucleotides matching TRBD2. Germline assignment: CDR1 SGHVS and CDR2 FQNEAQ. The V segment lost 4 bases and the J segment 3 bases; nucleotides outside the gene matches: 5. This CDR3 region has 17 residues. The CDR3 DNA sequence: TGTGCCAGCAGCTCGACTAGCGGGGGGGTTGGCTACAATGAGCAGTTCTTC. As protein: CASSSTSGGVGYNEQFF.

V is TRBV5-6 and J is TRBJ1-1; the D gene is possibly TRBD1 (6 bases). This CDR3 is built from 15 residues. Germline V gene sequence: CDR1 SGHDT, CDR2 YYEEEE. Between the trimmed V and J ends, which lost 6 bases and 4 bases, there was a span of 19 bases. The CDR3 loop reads CASTDKLQGLTEAFF. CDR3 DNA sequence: TGTGCCAGCACCGATAAACTACAGGGTCTCACTGAAGCTTTCTTT.

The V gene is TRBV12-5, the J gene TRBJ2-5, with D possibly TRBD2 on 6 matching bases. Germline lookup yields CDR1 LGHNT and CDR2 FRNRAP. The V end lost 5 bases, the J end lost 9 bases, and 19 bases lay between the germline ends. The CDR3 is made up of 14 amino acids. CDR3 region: CASGPHPRTGAQYF. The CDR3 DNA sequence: TGTGCTAGTGGTCCCCACCCTAGGACGGGGGCCCAGTACTTC.

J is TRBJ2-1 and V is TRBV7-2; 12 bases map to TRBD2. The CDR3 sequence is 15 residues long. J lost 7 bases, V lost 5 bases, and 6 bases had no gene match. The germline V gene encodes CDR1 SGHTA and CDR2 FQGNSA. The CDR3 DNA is TGTGCCAGCAGCGCTAGCGGGGGGGCCGGAAATGAGCAGTTCTTC. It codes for CASSASGGAGNEQFF. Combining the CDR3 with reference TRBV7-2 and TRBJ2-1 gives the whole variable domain GAGVSQSPSNKVTEKGKDVELRCDPISGHTALYWYRQSLGQGLEFLIYFQGNSAPDKSGLPSDRFSAERTGGSVSTLTIQRTQQEDSAVYLCASSASGGAGNEQFFGPGTRLTVL.

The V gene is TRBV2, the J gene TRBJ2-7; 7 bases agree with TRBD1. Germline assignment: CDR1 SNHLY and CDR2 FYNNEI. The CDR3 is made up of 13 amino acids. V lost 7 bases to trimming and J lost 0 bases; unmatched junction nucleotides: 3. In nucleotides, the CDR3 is TGTGCCAGCACGACAGGGAGCTCCTACGAGCAGTACTTC. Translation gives CASTTGSSYEQYF.

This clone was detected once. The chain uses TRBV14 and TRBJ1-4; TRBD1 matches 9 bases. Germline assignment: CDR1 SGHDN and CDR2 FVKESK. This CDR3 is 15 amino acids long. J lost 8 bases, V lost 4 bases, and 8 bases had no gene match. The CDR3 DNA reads TGTGCCAGCAGCCGAAAACAGGGGGCTGGGGAAAAACTGTTTTTT. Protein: CASSRKQGAGEKLFF.

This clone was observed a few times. This chain's CDR3 is CASTGQGLLYGYTF. The CDR3 DNA reads TGTGCCAGTACCGGCCAGGGGCTGCTCTATGGCTACACCTTC. The chain couples TRBV19 to TRBJ1-2; perhaps TRBD1 as D (6 bases). This CDR3 spans 14 amino acids. The ends were cut back, 7 bases at V and 4 bases at J, with 16 bases in the middle. Germline assignment: CDR1 LNHDA and CDR2 SQIVND (reference sequence).